Below, 17 T cell receptor beta chains from the same sample are listed, as sequenced in a study of cytomegalovirus exposure and HLA in healthy donors. Primers included in the PCR were 60 Vbeta and 13 Jbeta primers. The data were produced by immunoSEQ multiplex PCR, yet TCRdb's version contains in-frame clones alone and is incomplete. This sample has 130,000 or so clones; roughly 70% occur once, and the top ten carry less than 2.5%. The sample consisted of PBMCs. The receptors were gathered from a middle-aged woman in good health and CMV-seropositive.

In the case of this clone: Other DNA sequences of this sample code for an identical CDR3. J is TRBJ2-7 and V is TRBV18; possible D gene TRBD1, 6 bases. Germline CDR1 is KGHSH and CDR2 is LQKENI. V shed 3 bases and J shed 5 bases, with 11 bases lying between them. The CDR3 consists of 13 residues. The CDR3 here is CASSPGTHNEQYF. As DNA, the CDR3 is TGTGCCAGCTCACCGGGGACACACAACGAGCAGTACTTC.

This CDR3 is CASSPRQGGATNEKLFF. CDR3 DNA: TGTGCCAGCAGCCCCCGACAGGGCGGTGCAACTAATGAAAAACTGTTTTTT. V usage is TRBV5-6 and J usage is TRBJ1-4; 7 positions match TRBD1. The V gene end was trimmed by 4 bases and the J gene end by 0 bases; junction bases not matched to a gene: 9. Looked up from germline, CDR1 is SGHDT and CDR2 is YYEEEE. The CDR3 runs to 17 residues.

The chain carries TRBV14 and TRBJ1-2; 8 nucleotides match TRBD1. Germline CDR1 and CDR2: SGHDN and FVKESK. V dropped 2 bases and J dropped 2; count of bases not matched to a gene: 4. The CDR3 extends over 15 amino acids. The CDR3 here is CASSQWGQANYGYTF. CDR3 bases: TGTGCCAGCAGCCAATGGGGACAGGCGAACTATGGCTACACCTTC.

This clone was counted a few times. DNA of the CDR3: TGTGCCAGCTCCCCTAGCGGGGGATCCTACGAGCAGTACTTC. Translating gives CASSPSGGSYEQYF. The chain recombines TRBV18 with TRBJ2-7; 10 bases map to TRBD2. Trimming at V came to 6 bases and at J to 1 base, leaving 3 bases not matched to a gene. The germline CDR1 and CDR2 sequences are KGHSH and LQKENI. The CDR3 spans 14 residues.

The chain employs TRBV7-9 and TRBJ1-4, with TRBD1 as a possible D gene (6 bases). The germline V gene has CDR1 SEHNR and CDR2 FQNEAQ (reference sequence). The CDR3 consists of 16 residues. The V and J ends lost 1 base and 8 bases respectively, with 17 bases between them. The CDR3 loop reads CASSLGPIGQGEKLFF. DNA for the CDR3: TGTGCCAGCAGCTTAGGCCCCATAGGGCAGGGGGAAAAACTGTTTTTT.

CDR3 sequence reads: CASTETQGSWGYTF. The CDR3 region has the DNA TGTGCCAGCACCGAGACCCAGGGCTCCTGGGGCTACACCTTC. The chain has TRBV28 and TRBJ1-2, with TRBD1 as a possible D gene (5 bases). This CDR3 comprises 14 residues. Germline CDR1 and CDR2: MDHEN and SYDVKM. Between the trimmed V and J ends, which lost 7 bases and 8 bases, there was a span of 20 bases.

The J gene is TRBJ2-1, the V gene TRBV5-4; TRBD2 agrees at 10 bases. The CDR3 consists of 17 residues. Germline trimming cut 0 bases from V and 5 bases from J; bases unmatched to any gene: 8. Germline V gene lookup returns CDR1 SGHNT and CDR2 YYREEE (reference sequence). In DNA form, the CDR3 reads TGTGCCAGCAGCTTGGAGGGCGTGAGCGGGGGGGACAATGAGCAGTTCTTC. This gives the protein CASSLEGVSGGDNEQFF.

The rearrangement uses TRBV4-3 and TRBJ2-7; 9 positions match TRBD1. Germline CDR1 LGHNA, CDR2 YSLEER. The V segment lost 0 bases and the J segment 6 bases; nucleotides outside the gene matches: 12. This CDR3 contains 17 residues. The CDR3 bases are TGCGCCAGCAGCCAAGAAACCGGGGGGACAGGGCATCGCGAGCAGTACTTC. The encoded protein is CASSQETGGTGHREQYF.

The chain carries TRBV5-5 and TRBJ2-5; 8 bases are shared with TRBD2. The CDR3 covers 14 residues. Germline values: CDR1 SGHKS, CDR2 YYEKEE (reference sequence). J lost 5 bases, V lost 2 bases, and 5 bases had no gene match. The CDR3 region is CASSLGLAGETQYF. CDR3 nucleotide sequence: TGTGCCAGCAGCTTAGGACTAGCTGGCGAGACCCAGTACTTC.

The chain combines TRBV7-9 with TRBJ1-2; unclear D gene. Germline V gives CDR1 SEHNR, CDR2 FQNEAQ (reference sequence). V was cut by 1 base and J by 6 bases, with 12 bases left in between. This CDR3 is built from 14 residues. The CDR3 reads CASSLDGLANGYTF. The DNA for the CDR3 is TGTGCCAGCAGCTTAGACGGGCTAGCCAATGGCTACACCTTC.

The chain is built from TRBV20-1 and TRBJ1-2, with 7 bases matching TRBD1. The CDR3 sequence is 11 residues long. The V gene's germline CDR1 is DFQATT and CDR2 SNEGSKA (reference sequence). CDR3 sequence: CRADRENGYTF. The CDR3 coding sequence is TGCAGGGCAGACAGGGAAAATGGCTACACCTTC.

J is TRBJ1-2 and V is TRBV5-1, with 7 bases matching TRBD1. Trimming at V came to 1 base and at J to 3 bases, leaving 6 bases not matched to a gene. Per the germline V gene, CDR1 is SGHRS and CDR2 is YFSETQ. This CDR3 contains 15 residues. CDR3 region: CASSLIAGGDYGYTF. For the CDR3, the DNA is TGCGCCAGCAGCTTGATAGCAGGGGGAGACTATGGCTACACCTTC.

This sequence joins TRBV6-4 and TRBJ2-7; 11 nucleotides agree with TRBD2. The junction had 8 bases not matched to a gene; V was cut back by 6 bases and J by 1 base. In germline, CDR1 is MRHNA, CDR2 SNTAGT. This CDR3 has 16 residues. The CDR3 sequence is CASSPSGGTYSYEQYF. The CDR3 bases are TGTGCCAGCAGCCCTAGCGGGGGGACTTATTCCTACGAGCAGTACTTC.

This clone occurred a few times. The rearrangement uses TRBV11-2 and TRBJ2-7, with TRBD2 matching over 10 bases. This CDR3 region has 13 residues. The germline V gene encodes CDR1 SGHAT and CDR2 FQNNGV. With 7 bases clipped from V and 5 bases from J, the junction kept 5 bases outside the gene matches. The CDR3 sequence is CASTTSGVHEQYF. For the CDR3, the DNA is TGTGCCAGCACCACTAGCGGGGTCCACGAGCAGTACTTC.

This CDR3 reads CASSIDPGGDNGYTF. The CDR3 DNA reads as TGTGCCAGTAGTATAGATCCAGGGGGCGATAATGGCTACACCTTC. The chain combines TRBV19 with TRBJ1-2; 8 nucleotides line up with TRBD1. This CDR3 has 15 amino acids. CDR1 is LNHDA, CDR2 SQIVND, per germline (reference sequence). Trimming cost V 0 bases and J 6 bases; bases outside gene matches: 6.

The chain has TRBV7-9 and TRBJ1-1; 7 nucleotides align to TRBD1. The CDR3 is made up of 15 amino acids. V was clipped by 5 bases and J by 0 bases; unmatched bases: 6. The germline CDR1 and CDR2 sequences are SEHNR and FQNEAQ (reference sequence). The CDR3 region has the DNA TGTGCCAGCAGCCCATTGGGACAGATGAACACTGAAGCTTTCTTT. Translated, it gives CASSPLGQMNTEAFF.

This chain joins TRBV5-4 and TRBJ1-2, with 7 bases identical to TRBD1. Germline CDR1 and CDR2: SGHNT and YYREEE (reference sequence). Unmatched junction bases numbered 5, after V lost 4 bases and J lost 2 bases. The CDR3 spans 14 residues. For the CDR3, the DNA is TGTGCCAGCAGCCGAGGACAGGACAACTATGGCTACACCTTC. This gives the protein CASSRGQDNYGYTF.